The 21 T cell receptor beta chains below all came from one sample that was sequenced in a study of blood T cell repertoires in COVID-19. Some clones are missing from TCRdb's copy, which holds only in-frame ones; the method was immunoSEQ multiplex PCR. The sample lists some 80,000 clones; over 75% were seen once. Sequencing was carried out using peripheral blood. The receptors come from a man aged 80 or over with acute or convalescent COVID-19.

CDR3 loop: CASSLGGSSGNEQFF. In DNA, the CDR3 is TGTGCCAGCAGCTTAGGAGGGTCTAGCGGCAATGAGCAGTTCTTC. The chain has TRBV11-2 and TRBJ2-1, with TRBD2 identical over 7 bases. Germline V gene data show CDR1 as SGHAT and CDR2 as FQNNGV. Trimming took 1 base from V and 6 from J; bases not matched to a gene: 6. This CDR3 has 15 residues.

The chain joins TRBV4-1 to TRBJ2-7; 10 bases match TRBD1. Per germline, CDR1 MGHRA and CDR2 YSYEKL. This CDR3 has 15 amino acids. With V trimmed by 1 base and J by 5 bases, 5 bases remained unmatched. Written as DNA, the CDR3 is TGCGCCAGCAGCCAAGCGGGACAGGGGAGGGACGAGCAGTACTTC. Encoded protein: CASSQAGQGRDEQYF.

This chain connects TRBV7-9 to TRBJ2-5; weak D call: TRBD2 (5 bases). The germline gives CDR1 SEHNR, CDR2 FQNEAQ (reference sequence). This CDR3 is 14 amino acids long. The V gene lost 0 bases and the J gene lost 1 base, with 6 bases spanning the gap. CDR3 residues: CASSLADFQETQYF. In nucleotides, the CDR3 is TGTGCCAGCAGCTTAGCGGACTTCCAAGAGACCCAGTACTTC.

The chain carries TRBV5-1 and TRBJ2-3, with D uncertain. Trimming stripped 5 bases from V and 0 bases from J, with 13 bases between. The CDR3 has 15 amino acids. Germline loops: CDR1 SGHRS, CDR2 YFSETQ. In DNA, the CDR3 is TGCGCCAGCAGAAATATCCCAACTAGCACAGATACGCAGTATTTT. This codes for CASRNIPTSTDTQYF.

The genes are TRBV7-9 and TRBJ2-1, with 9 bases lining up with TRBD2. CDR3 length: 15 residues. V was clipped by 8 bases and J by 2 bases; unmatched bases: 7. Per germline, CDR1 SEHNR and CDR2 FQNEAQ (reference sequence). CDR3 coding DNA: TGTGCCAGCGCTCAAGGCGGGGGGGCCTACAATGAGCAGTTCTTC. Protein: CASAQGGGAYNEQFF. The full variable domain, in which reference TRBV7-9 and TRBJ2-1 provide the parts outside the CDR3, is DTGVSQNPRHKITKRGQNVTFRCDPISEHNRLYWYRQTLGQGPEFLTYFQNEAQLEKSRLLSDRFSAERPKGSFSTLEIQRTEQGDSAMYLCASAQGGGAYNEQFFGPGTRLTVL.

The genes are TRBV6-6 and TRBJ2-2; 7 bases match TRBD1. CDR1 and CDR2 from the germline V gene are MNHNY and SVGAGI (reference sequence). This CDR3 is built from 21 residues. After removal of 5 bases from V and 1 base from J, the junction contained 22 bases not matched to a gene. Written as DNA, the CDR3 is TGTGCCAGCAGTCCCGCCCGACGGACAGGAGCGGCGAAAGGGAACACCGGGGAGCTGTTTTTT. It codes for CASSPARRTGAAKGNTGELFF.

The genes are TRBV19 and TRBJ2-1; D perhaps matches TRBD2 (6 bases). V was clipped by 0 bases and J by 0 bases, with 12 bases between them. The CDR3 has 17 amino acids. Germline V gene data show CDR1 as LNHDA and CDR2 as SQIVND (reference sequence). As DNA, the CDR3 is TGTGCCAGTAGTATAGAGAGGACTACCCGCTCCTACAATGAGCAGTTCTTC. Its translation is CASSIERTTRSYNEQFF.

The chain employs TRBV20-1 and TRBJ1-1, with D unclear. V lost 3 bases, J lost 2 bases, and 10 bases lay in between. Per the germline V gene, CDR1 is DFQATT and CDR2 is SNEGSKA (reference sequence). The CDR3 totals 13 residues. CDR3 residues: CSASSVVNTEAFF. CDR3 nucleotide sequence: TGCAGTGCTAGTAGCGTGGTAAACACTGAAGCTTTCTTT.

This chain connects TRBV6-1 to TRBJ1-1; 8 positions match TRBD1. Unmatched junction bases numbered 4, after V lost 2 bases and J lost 2 bases. The CDR3 has 15 amino acids. Germline V CDR1 and CDR2: MNHNS, SASEGT. CDR3 residues: CASSELGQGNTEAFF. The CDR3 DNA sequence: TGTGCCAGCAGTGAACTTGGACAGGGTAACACTGAAGCTTTCTTT.

This chain uses TRBV2 with TRBJ2-5; 8 bases agree with TRBD2. Unmatched junction bases numbered 6, after V lost 1 base and J lost 5 bases. This CDR3 contains 15 residues. Germline V lookup: CDR1 SNHLY, CDR2 FYNNEI. DNA of the CDR3: TGTGCCAGCAGTGAAGAGGCAGCGGGGGTTGAGACCCAGTACTTC. Translation: CASSEEAAGVETQYF.

The table lists this clone with a few counts. The CDR3 DNA sequence: TGTGCCAGCAGCCTCACAGCGGGGGTCTCCTACGAGCAGTACTTC. It yields the protein CASSLTAGVSYEQYF. V and J are TRBV7-3 and TRBJ2-7; 8 nucleotides agree with TRBD2. This CDR3 is 15 amino acids long. V gave up 5 bases and J gave up 0 bases; unmatched junction bases: 6. Looked up from germline, CDR1 is SGHTA and CDR2 is FQGTGA.

The chain is built from TRBV30 and TRBJ1-4; TRBD1 matches at 9 bases. The trim removed 2 bases at V and 8 bases at J, leaving 9 bases unmatched. CDR1 is GTSNPN, CDR2 SVGIG, per germline (reference sequence). The CDR3 totals 15 residues. The CDR3 region is CAWSLPGTGKEKLFF. The CDR3 DNA sequence: TGTGCCTGGAGTCTCCCCGGGACAGGGAAAGAAAAACTGTTTTTT.

The chain combines TRBV19 with TRBJ2-4; D is possibly TRBD1 (6 bases). This CDR3 region has 15 residues. V gave up 5 bases and J gave up 7 bases, with 18 bases separating them. Germline loops: CDR1 LNHDA, CDR2 SQIVND (reference sequence). CDR3 residues: CASSYGTHNGNIQYF. In DNA, the CDR3 is TGTGCCAGTAGTTACGGGACACATAACGGGAACATTCAGTACTTC.

This rearrangement joins TRBV7-9 to TRBJ2-1; 11 bases line up with TRBD1. J was trimmed by 3 bases and V by 5 bases; bases with no gene match: 3. This CDR3 region has 15 residues. Germline V CDR1 and CDR2: SEHNR, FQNEAQ (reference sequence). CDR3 in DNA: TGTGCCAGCAGCGTAGGGACAGGGGGCTACAATGAGCAGTTCTTC. This codes for CASSVGTGGYNEQFF.

The CDR3 region is CASSLRTANTEAFF. In DNA form, the CDR3 reads TGTGCCAGCAGCTTGAGGACAGCTAACACTGAAGCTTTCTTT. The rearrangement uses TRBV7-9 and TRBJ1-1, with D maybe TRBD1 (6 bases). V was pared by 3 bases and J by 2 bases, with 10 bases between. CDR1 and CDR2 (germline): SEHNR, FQNEAQ (reference sequence). The CDR3 is 14 residues long.

This chain uses TRBV4-2 with TRBJ1-6, with TRBD1 as a possible D gene (5 bases). Trimming stripped 1 base from V and 7 bases from J, with 8 bases between. The CDR3 spans 14 residues. Germline CDR1 and CDR2: LGHNA and YNFKEQ. The CDR3: CASSQVQGNSPLHF. In DNA form, the CDR3 reads TGTGCCAGCAGCCAAGTCCAGGGAAATTCACCCCTCCACTTT.

This clone appeared a single time. The J gene is TRBJ1-2, the V gene TRBV7-8, with D perhaps TRBD1 (6 bases). The germline V gene encodes CDR1 SGHVS and CDR2 FQNEAQ. The CDR3 extends over 13 amino acids. V shed 0 bases and J shed 8 bases, with 10 bases lying between them. Here the CDR3 DNA reads TGTGCCAGCAGCTTAGCGGCAGGGGAAGGCTACACCTTC. This translates into CASSLAAGEGYTF.

The chain couples TRBV4-1 to TRBJ2-7; no reliable D call. The CDR3 contains 16 residues. The V gene lost 0 bases and the J gene lost 3 bases, with 15 bases spanning the gap. Per the germline V gene, CDR1 is MGHRA and CDR2 is YSYEKL. The CDR3 DNA reads as TGCGCCAGCAGCCAAGATCCTTCTGGCCCGCTCTACGAGCAGTACTTC. It yields the protein CASSQDPSGPLYEQYF.

This rearrangement joins TRBV7-2 to TRBJ1-5, with TRBD1 matching over 7 bases. The CDR3 has 15 residues. J was trimmed by 4 bases and V by 5 bases; bases with no gene match: 8. The V gene's germline CDR1 is SGHTA and CDR2 FQGNSA. DNA of the CDR3: TGTGCCAGCAGCCAGAGGACAGGAATAAATCAGCCCCAGCATTTT. As protein: CASSQRTGINQPQHF.

The V and J genes are TRBV3-1 (or the pseudogene TRBV3-2) and TRBJ1-1; D ambiguous. The CDR3 consists of 15 residues. CDR1 LGHDT and CDR2 YNNKEL come from the germline V gene (reference sequence). V lost 5 bases to trimming and J lost 1 base, with 14 bases between them. The CDR3 loop reads CASSIPGGENTEAFF. DNA of the CDR3: TGTGCCAGCAGCATCCCGGGTGGTGAGAACACTGAAGCTTTCTTT.

The V call is TRBV2, the J call TRBJ1-2; 8 positions match TRBD1. The germline CDR1 and CDR2 sequences are SNHLY and FYNNEI. After removal of 5 bases from V and 6 bases from J, the junction contained 2 bases not matched to a gene. This CDR3 has 12 residues. The CDR3 DNA is TGTGCCAGCAGTAGACAGGGGAATGGCTACACCTTC. Translation gives CASSRQGNGYTF. The full variable domain, in which reference TRBV2 and TRBJ1-2 provide the parts outside the CDR3, is EPEVTQTPSHQVTQMGQEVILRCVPISNHLYFYWYRQILGQKVEFLVSFYNNEISEKSEIFDDQFSVERPDGSNFTLKIRSTKLEDSAMYFCASSRQGNGYTFGSGTRLTVV.